The present entry profiles one T cell receptor beta chain with its context. Patients newly diagnosed with hyperthyroidism, under 2 months' duration, were aged 18 to 65, the study reports. Symptoms, serum thyroxine and TRAb, thyroid ultrasound, and orbital computed tomography formed the diagnostic basis. CDR1 and CDR2 (germline): PRHDT, FYEKMQ (reference sequence). The CDR3 has 14 amino acids. Trimming took 7 bases from V and 11 from J, leaving 23 bases between them. Amplified TCR beta CDR3 regions were obtained using RNA transcripts as template. HTBI primers served in a first-round RT-PCR, which a second-round multiplex PCR followed. A single record per CDR3 protein comes from TCRdb applying MiXCR to the multiplex PCR reads. The repertoire consists of approximately 1.2 million distinct CDR3 sequences, with about 36% occurring once and the leading ten covering approximately 12%. This record belongs to a study of Graves' ophthalmopathy and Graves' hyperthyroidism. Study context: Ophthalmopathy absent within 18 months of follow-up marked hyperthyroidism as stable.

Material for sequencing was peripheral blood or thyroid tissue (not recorded which). The genes are TRBV13 and TRBJ1-1; a weak D match, TRBD1 (5 bases). This TCR was recovered from an adult man with Graves' hyperthyroidism. CDR3 sequence reads: CASTYRRARADAFF. The DNA of the CDR3 is TGTGCCAGCACCTACCGGCGGGCCAGGGCGGATGCTTTCTTT. Using reference TRBV13 and TRBJ1-1 for the parts outside the CDR3, the full variable domain is AAGVIQSPRHLIKEKRETATLKCYPIPRHDTVYWYQQGPGQDPQFLISFYEKMQSDKGSIPDRFSAQQFSDYHSELNMSSLELGDSALYFCASTYRRARADAFFGQGTRLTVV.